This paragraph covers one T cell receptor (beta chain) sequence. What antigen it recognizes has not been identified. No much larger clonotype is one base removed from it; base qualities were not supplied. These data belong to a study of control samples from healthy donors and cancer patients (dated by TCRdb to about 2020). The germline V gene encodes CDR1 SGHRS and CDR2 YFSETQ. The CDR3 contains 14 residues, cysteine and phenylalanine counted. The entry retains the CDR3 DNA only, 42 bases that are in frame from base 1. Trimming removed 1 base from V and 4 bases from J, leaving 6 bases between the germline ends. Receptor libraries were prepared by the immunoSEQ multiplex PCR assay. TCRdb took this table from immuneACCESS and kept in-frame rearrangements with V and J called. Such tables lack part of the clones; where checked against another copy, unresolved V genes explain under half of the gap, and the rest is unexplained. Across this sample there are 50,000 to 75,000 clones, with over 75% seen only once. The ten most abundant clones make up 5% to 6.5% of the sample.

The clonotype originates from a man in his forties or fifties in good health. The receptor chain draws on TRBV5-1 and TRBJ2-6; the D gene cannot be named for sure. The material sequenced was blood. For the CDR3, the sequence is CASSLTAGANVLTF. The DNA sequence is TGCGCCAGCAGCTTGACAGCCGGGGCCAACGTCCTGACTTTC.